This T cell receptor (beta chain) originates from a study of shared clonotypes between healthy human individuals. Study-wide findings and caveats: Non-shared clonotypes had lower generation probabilities than clonotypes shared by all four sorted-subset donors. Rarefaction gave evidence that sorted-subset sequencing remained incomplete despite large depth. A handful of donors showed sharing of around 5% of naive CD4 clonotypes.

The junction had 8 bases not matched to a gene; V was cut back by 2 bases and J by 6 bases. The CDR3 has 17 residues. Germline-derived CDR1 and CDR2 are MNHEY and SMNVEV (reference sequence). Naive CD8 cells comprised CD45RO-negative, CCR7-positively selected cells, excluding terminally differentiated effector memory CD45RA+ cells. Sequencing used immunoSEQ multiplex PCR; TCRdb keeps in-frame clones, though not all of them. The data hold more than 2 million clones, with approximately 94% observed a single time. Of note for this clone: The antigen remains undetermined.

This chain joins TRBV27 and TRBJ2-1; TRBD2 matches at 12 bases. This TCR was recovered from a young man in good health. Sequences were obtained from naive CD8+ T cells sorted from blood. CDR3 nucleotide sequence: TGTGCCAGCAGTTTAGCCAGACTAGCGGGAGTGGGCAATGAGCAGTTCTTC. Its translation: CASSLARLAGVGNEQFF.